This T cell receptor (beta chain) emerged from a study of technical replicates of blood from a few donors. Deletions cut 5 bases from V and 4 bases from J, with 11 bases between. CDR1 SGHAT and CDR2 FQNNGV come from the germline V gene. The CDR3 sequence is 13 residues long. This clone was counted only a few times. Data came from immunoSEQ multiplex PCR; TCRdb stores just in-frame clones and leaves some out. Here the sample spans 80,000 to 100,000 clones, approximately 96% being singletons. This sequence was found in a human donor in good health. Sequenced material: T cells isolated from PBMCs. The rearrangement links TRBV11-2 to TRBJ1-1, with no clear D. The CDR3 DNA sequence: TGTGCCAGCAGCGTTATTCTACCCACTGAAGCTTTCTTT. It specifies CASSVILPTEAFF.